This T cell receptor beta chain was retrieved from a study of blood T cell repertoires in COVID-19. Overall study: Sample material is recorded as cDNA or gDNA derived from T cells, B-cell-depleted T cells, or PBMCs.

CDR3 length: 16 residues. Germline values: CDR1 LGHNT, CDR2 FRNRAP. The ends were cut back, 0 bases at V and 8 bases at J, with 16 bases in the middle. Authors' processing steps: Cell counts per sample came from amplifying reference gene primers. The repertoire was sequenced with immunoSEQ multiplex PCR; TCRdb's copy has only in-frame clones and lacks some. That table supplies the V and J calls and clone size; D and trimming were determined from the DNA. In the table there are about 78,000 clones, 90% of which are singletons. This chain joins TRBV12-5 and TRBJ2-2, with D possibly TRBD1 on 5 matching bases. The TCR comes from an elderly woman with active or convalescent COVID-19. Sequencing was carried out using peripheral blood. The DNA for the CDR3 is TGTGCTAGTGGTTTGGTAAGCAGGGTGATTAGGGGGGAGCTGTTTTTT. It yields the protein CASGLVSRVIRGELFF. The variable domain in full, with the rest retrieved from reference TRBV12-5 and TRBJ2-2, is DARVTQTPRHKVTEMGQEVTMRCQPILGHNTVFWYRQTMMQGLELLAYFRNRAPLDDSGMPKDRFSAEMPDATLATLKIQPSEPRDSAVYFCASGLVSRVIRGELFFGEGSRLTVL.